This T cell receptor beta chain comes out of a study of Tregs in tolerant kidney transplant recipients. The CDR3 covers 15 residues. CDR1 and CDR2 from the germline V gene are LNHDA and SQIVND (reference sequence). After removal of 1 base from V and 7 bases from J, the junction contained 3 bases not matched to a gene. The assay was immunoSEQ multiplex PCR, and TCRdb's table has in-frame clones only and misses some. The sample has some 66,000 clones, 80% to 95% seen once. The chain is built from TRBV19 and TRBJ2-2, with 10 bases lining up with TRBD1. The source material was CD8+ T cells from blood, sampled before the transplant. The source of this sequence is a human donor who received a combined kidney and bone marrow transplant. The CDR3 coding sequence is TGTGCCAGTAGTATAGGCGACAGGGGGCTCGGGGAGCTGTTTTTT. Encoded protein: CASSIGDRGLGELFF.